This T cell receptor (beta chain) emerged from a study of type 1 and type 2 diabetes patients. Study-level information: Samples came from type 1 diabetic, type 2 diabetic or nondiabetic people, recruited in China. Magnetic bead positive selection isolated CD4+ or CD8+ T cells from PBMCs.

PCR was run on genomic DNA. Multiplex PCR with 30 forward and 13 reverse primers amplified the TCR beta CDR3. MiXCR was run by TCRdb on the multiplex PCR reads, yielding one entry per CDR3 protein. This sample has under 300,000 distinct CDR3 sequences; roughly 48% occur once, and the top ten carry around 13%. Whole-study findings and limits: Type 2 diabetes and control V and J usage correlated highly, approximately 0.97. Both CD4+ and CD8+ type 2 diabetes repertoires showed significantly higher diversity than type 1.

Concerning this clonotype itself: The antigen is unknown.

J gave up 3 bases and V 5 bases, and 11 bases lay outside the gene matches. The germline gives CDR1 SNHLY, CDR2 FYNNEI. CDR3 length: 17 residues. This receptor was identified in a man between 18 and 35 years old with type 2 diabetes. This chain uses TRBV2 with TRBJ1-2; 11 nucleotides match TRBD1. Sequenced input: peripheral blood mononuclear cells (PBMCs). The CDR3 here is CASSPRTGGVKYYGYTF. In DNA, the CDR3 is TGTGCCAGCAGTCCTAGGACAGGGGGCGTCAAGTACTATGGCTACACCTTC.